This T cell receptor beta chain was retrieved from a study of cytomegalovirus exposure and HLA in healthy donors. The PCR used 60 Vbeta and 13 Jbeta primers. Data came from immunoSEQ multiplex PCR; TCRdb stores just in-frame clones and leaves some out. The sample holds tens of thousands of clones, almost 85% seen once. Germline CDR1 and CDR2: SGHTS and YDEGEE. The CDR3 contains 19 residues. J gave up 4 bases and V 0 bases, and 13 bases lay outside the gene matches. Every donor was a healthy person donating bone marrow. Donors were ostensibly healthy at sampling, although undocumented immune exposures were probable.

The rearrangement joins TRBV5-8 to TRBJ2-5, with 12 nucleotides matching TRBD2. The material sequenced was PBMCs. The sequence derives from a man aged 45-65 years in good health and CMV-seronegative. The CDR3 sequence is CASSLAVIPRTSGAETQYF. The CDR3 DNA sequence: TGTGCCAGCAGCTTGGCCGTCATCCCCCGGACTAGCGGGGCAGAGACCCAGTACTTC. The full variable domain, rest sourced from reference TRBV5-8 and TRBJ2-5, is EAGVTQSPTHLIKTRGQQATLRCSPISGHTSVYWYQQALGLGLQFLLWYDEGEERNRGNFPPRFSGRQFPNYSSELNVNALELEDSALYLCASSLAVIPRTSGAETQYFGPGTRLLVL.